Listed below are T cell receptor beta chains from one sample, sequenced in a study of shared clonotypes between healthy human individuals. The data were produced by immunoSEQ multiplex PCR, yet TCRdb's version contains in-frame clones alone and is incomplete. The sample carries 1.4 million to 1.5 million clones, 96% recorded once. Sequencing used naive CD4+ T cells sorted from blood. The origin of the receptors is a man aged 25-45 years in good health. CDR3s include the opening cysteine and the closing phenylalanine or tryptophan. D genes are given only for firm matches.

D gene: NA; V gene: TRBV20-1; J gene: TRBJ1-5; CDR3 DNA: TGCAGTGCTTGGACCGAGGCCCAGCATTTT; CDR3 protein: CSAWTEAQHF
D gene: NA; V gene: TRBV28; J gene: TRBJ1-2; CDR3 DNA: TGTGCCAGCATATTGGGGGGCGGGGCCTATGGCTACACCTTC; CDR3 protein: CASILGGGAYGYTF
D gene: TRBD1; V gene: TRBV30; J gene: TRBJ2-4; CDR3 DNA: TGTGCCTGGACCTACCGGGACAGGGGAAAAAACATTCAGTACTTC; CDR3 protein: CAWTYRDRGKNIQYF
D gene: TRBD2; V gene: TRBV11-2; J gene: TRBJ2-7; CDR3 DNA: TGTGCCAGCAGCTTGAGACTAGCGGGGGCGTGGGGCTACGAGCAGTACTTC; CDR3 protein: CASSLRLAGAWGYEQYF
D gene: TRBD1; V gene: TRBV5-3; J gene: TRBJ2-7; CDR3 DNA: TGTGCCAGAAGCCCGGACAGGGAATTTCCCTACGAGCAGTACTTC; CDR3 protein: CARSPDREFPYEQYF
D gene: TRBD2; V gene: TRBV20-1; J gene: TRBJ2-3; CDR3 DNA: TGCAGTGCCGGGGGGGTGGATACGCAGTATTTT; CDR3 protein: CSAGGVDTQYF
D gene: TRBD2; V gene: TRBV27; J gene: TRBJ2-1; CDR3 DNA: TGTGCCGTCAAAGGGGCTAGCGGGAGGCCCAATGAGCAGTTCTTC; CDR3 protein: CAVKGASGRPNEQFF
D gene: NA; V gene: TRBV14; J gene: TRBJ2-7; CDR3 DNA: TGTGCCAGCAGCCAAGAGGGGAGGTACGAGCAGTACTTC; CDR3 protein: CASSQEGRYEQYF
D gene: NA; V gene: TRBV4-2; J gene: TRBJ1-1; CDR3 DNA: TGTGCCAGCAGCGGGGGTCTACAGGGCCGGACTGAAGCTTTCTTT; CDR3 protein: CASSGGLQGRTEAFF
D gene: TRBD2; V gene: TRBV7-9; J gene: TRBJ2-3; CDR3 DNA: TGTGCCAGCAGCTTTCTCGGGGGGATGAGGGATACGCAGTATTTT; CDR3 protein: CASSFLGGMRDTQYF
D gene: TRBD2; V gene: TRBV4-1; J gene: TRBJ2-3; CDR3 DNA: TGCGCCAGCAGCCAAGGTCCTCGTGGGGGACTAGCGGGAGTTTGGACGCAGTATTTT; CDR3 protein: CASSQGPRGGLAGVWTQYF
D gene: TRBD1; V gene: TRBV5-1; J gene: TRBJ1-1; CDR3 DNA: TGCGCCAGCAGCCGTACGACAGGGGGGACTAACACTGAAGCTTTCTTT; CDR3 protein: CASSRTTGGTNTEAFF
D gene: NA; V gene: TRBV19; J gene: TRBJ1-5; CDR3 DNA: TGTGCCAGTAGTGTCGGCGCAGGGAGGGGCAATCAGCCCCAGCATTTT; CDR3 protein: CASSVGAGRGNQPQHF
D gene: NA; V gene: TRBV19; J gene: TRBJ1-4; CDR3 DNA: TGTGCCAGTAGTAGATCGGGATGGGATGAAAAACTGTTTTTT; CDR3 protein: CASSRSGWDEKLFF
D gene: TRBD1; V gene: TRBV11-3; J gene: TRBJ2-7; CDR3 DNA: TGTGCCAGCAGCTTAACCGGGGACAGGGGTCTCGAGCAGTACTTC; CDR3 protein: CASSLTGDRGLEQYF
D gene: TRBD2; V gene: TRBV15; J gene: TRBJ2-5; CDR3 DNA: TGTGCCACCAGCAGACTACGGACTAGCGGGAGTAGGAGACAAGAGACCCAGTACTTC; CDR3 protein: CATSRLRTSGSRRQETQYF
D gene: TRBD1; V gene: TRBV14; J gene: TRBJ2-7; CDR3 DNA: TGTGCCAGCAGCCTAACAGGGGGCGTAAGCTTCAGACAGTACTTC; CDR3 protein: CASSLTGGVSFRQYF
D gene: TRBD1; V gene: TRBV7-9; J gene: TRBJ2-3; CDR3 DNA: TGTGCCAGCACAACAACTAACCAGGGGGCGAGTTGGACAGATACGCAGTATTTT; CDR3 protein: CASTTTNQGASWTDTQYF
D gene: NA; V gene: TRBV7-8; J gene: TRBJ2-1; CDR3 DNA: TGTGCCAGCAGCTTAAAATTGGCCAATGAGCAGTTCTTC; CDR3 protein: CASSLKLANEQFF
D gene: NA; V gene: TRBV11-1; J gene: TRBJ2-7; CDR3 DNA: TGTGCCAGCAGCTTAGAATCTCAAGCGGCCTACGAGCAGTACTTC; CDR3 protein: CASSLESQAAYEQYF
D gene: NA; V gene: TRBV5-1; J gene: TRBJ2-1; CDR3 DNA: TGCGCCAGCAGCCTCCCGGATGTTAGAGTCCATGAGCAGTTCTTC; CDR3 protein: CASSLPDVRVHEQFF
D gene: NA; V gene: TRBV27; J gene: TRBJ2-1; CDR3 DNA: TGTGCCAGCAGTTTCACCTTCCCCATAGCGACCACCTACAATGAGCAGTTCTTC; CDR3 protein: CASSFTFPIATTYNEQFF
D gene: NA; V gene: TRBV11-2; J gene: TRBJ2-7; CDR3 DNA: TGTGCCAGCAGCTTAGTTCTAGGGGGTTACGATTACGAGCAGTACTTC; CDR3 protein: CASSLVLGGYDYEQYF
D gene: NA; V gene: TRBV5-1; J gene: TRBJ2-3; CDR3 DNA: TGCGCCAGCAGCGTATCCAGCGGGGATACGCAGTATTTT; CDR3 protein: CASSVSSGDTQYF
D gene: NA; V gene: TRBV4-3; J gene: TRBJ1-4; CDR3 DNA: TGCGCCAGCAGCCGATTCTCGACAGGACTTGGGGAAAAACTGTTTTTT; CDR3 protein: CASSRFSTGLGEKLFF
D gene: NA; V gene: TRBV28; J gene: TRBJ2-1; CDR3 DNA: TGTGCCAGCAGTTTATACCAAGACAATGAGCAGTTCTTC; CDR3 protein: CASSLYQDNEQFF
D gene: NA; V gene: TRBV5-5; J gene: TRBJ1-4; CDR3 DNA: TGTGCCAGCAGCCGGCCGTACCCTGCAACTAATGAAAAACTGTTTTTT; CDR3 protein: CASSRPYPATNEKLFF
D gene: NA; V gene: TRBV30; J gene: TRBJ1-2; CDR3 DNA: TGTGCCTGGAGTGCCCCACTCTCGGGCCTTTATGGCTACACCTTC; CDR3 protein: CAWSAPLSGLYGYTF
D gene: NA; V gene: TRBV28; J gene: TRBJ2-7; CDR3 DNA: TGTGCCAGCAGTTTACCCTTGGGGTCGGGAGATTCGAACGAGCAGTACTTC; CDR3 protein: CASSLPLGSGDSNEQYF
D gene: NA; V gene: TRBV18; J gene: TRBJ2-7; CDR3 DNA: TGTGCCAGCTCACCACAGGAGACAGAAAGGCAGTACTTC; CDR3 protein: CASSPQETERQYF
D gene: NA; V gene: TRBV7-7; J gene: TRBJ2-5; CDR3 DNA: TGTGCTAGCAGCTCAATAGGAGCGGAGACCCAGTACTTC; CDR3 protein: CASSSIGAETQYF